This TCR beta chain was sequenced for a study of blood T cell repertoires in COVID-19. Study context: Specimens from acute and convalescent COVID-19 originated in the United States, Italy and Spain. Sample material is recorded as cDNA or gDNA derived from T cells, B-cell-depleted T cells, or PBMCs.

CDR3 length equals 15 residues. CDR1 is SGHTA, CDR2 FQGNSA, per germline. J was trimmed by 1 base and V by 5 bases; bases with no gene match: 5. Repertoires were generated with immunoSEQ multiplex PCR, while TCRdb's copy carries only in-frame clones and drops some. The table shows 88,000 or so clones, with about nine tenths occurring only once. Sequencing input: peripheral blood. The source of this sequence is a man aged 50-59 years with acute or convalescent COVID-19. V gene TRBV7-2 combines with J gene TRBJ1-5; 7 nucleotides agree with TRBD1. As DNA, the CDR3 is TGTGCCAGCAGCGAGGGACAGCTAAGCAATCAGCCCCAGCATTTT. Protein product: CASSEGQLSNQPQHF.